A single sample gave rise to the 20 T cell receptor beta chains below, sequenced in a study of cytomegalovirus exposure and HLA in healthy donors. The PCR ran on 60 Vbeta and 13 Jbeta primers. Profiled with immunoSEQ multiplex PCR; TCRdb holds only in-frame clones, not every one. The top ten hold about 15% of the sample, which has 100,000 to 150,000 clones, roughly three quarters seen once. The specimen sequenced was PBMCs. These receptors originate from a man between 45 and 60 years old in good health and CMV-seropositive.

This clone was seen only once. The rearrangement joins TRBV14 to TRBJ2-2; D is perhaps TRBD1 (6 bases). The CDR3 is made up of 15 amino acids. Per the germline V gene, CDR1 is SGHDN and CDR2 is FVKESK. V was trimmed by 4 bases and J by 7 bases, leaving 16 bases between them. The CDR3 region has the DNA TGTGCCAGCAGCCTCCAAGCAGGGGTCGGCGGGGAGCTGTTTTTT. The encoded protein is CASSLQAGVGGELFF. Full variable domain (remainder filled in from reference TRBV14 and TRBJ2-2): EAGVTQFPSHSVIEKGQTVTLRCDPISGHDNLYWYRRVMGKEIKFLLHFVKESKQDESGMPNNRFLAERTGGTYSTLKVQPAELEDSGVYFCASSLQAGVGGELFFGEGSRLTVL.

The chain recombines TRBV29-1 with TRBJ2-7; D perhaps matches TRBD2 (5 bases). The V gene lost 4 bases and the J gene lost 2 bases, with 9 bases spanning the gap. The germline V gene has CDR1 SQVTM and CDR2 ANQGSEA. This CDR3 is built from 12 residues. The CDR3 DNA follows: TGCAGCGTTGGGACTCCTACCTACGAGCAGTACTTC. It specifies CSVGTPTYEQYF.

The chain has TRBV6-5 and TRBJ2-3; D not certain. The CDR3 totals 14 residues. Per germline, CDR1 MNHEY and CDR2 SVGAGI. The ends were cut back, 7 bases at V and 2 bases at J, with 13 bases in the middle. CDR3 residues: CASKENSFTDTQYF. The CDR3 region has the DNA TGTGCCAGCAAGGAAAACAGTTTCACAGATACGCAGTATTTT.

The chain is built from TRBV7-2 and TRBJ2-7; TRBD2 might be the D (5 bases). There are 14 residues in the CDR3. Germline V gene data show CDR1 as SGHTA and CDR2 as FQGNSA. The germline V and J ends were trimmed by 0 bases and 7 bases, with 13 bases remaining between them. CDR3 sequence: CASSLATAVREQYF. The CDR3 DNA reads TGTGCCAGCAGCTTAGCTACAGCGGTTAGGGAGCAGTACTTC.

V gene TRBV9 combines with J gene TRBJ1-1, with no clear D. The germline V gene has CDR1 SGDLS and CDR2 YYNGEE. Trimming removed 2 bases at V and 2 bases at J, with 10 bases between. This CDR3 has 14 residues. This CDR3 reads CASSVIQENTEAFF. The CDR3 nucleotides read TGTGCCAGCAGCGTCATTCAGGAAAACACTGAAGCTTTCTTT.

The CDR3 nucleotides are TGTGCCAGCAGAGACAGGGAGGCGAAGCAGTTCTTC. It encodes CASRDREAKQFF. The chain uses TRBV2 and TRBJ2-1; tentatively, D is TRBD1 (7 bases). Trimming removed 6 bases at V and 11 bases at J, with 14 bases between. Germline CDR1 SNHLY, CDR2 FYNNEI. The CDR3 totals 12 residues.

The count of this clone is one. The chain carries TRBV15 and TRBJ2-1; D not certain. The CDR3 runs 16 residues. The V and J ends lost 0 bases and 0 bases respectively, with 9 bases between them. Germline V lookup: CDR1 LNHNV, CDR2 YYDKDF (reference sequence). The chain's CDR3 is CATSREVISSYNEQFF. The CDR3 DNA sequence: TGTGCCACCAGCAGAGAGGTCATTAGCTCCTACAATGAGCAGTTCTTC.

The chain carries TRBV5-1 and TRBJ2-1, with 7 bases that match TRBD1. Unmatched junction bases numbered 8, after V lost 5 bases and J lost 3 bases. The CDR3 is 15 amino acids. CDR1 SGHRS and CDR2 YFSETQ come from the germline V gene. DNA for the CDR3: TGCGCCAGCAGGGAAGGACAGGCTGTCTACAATGAGCAGTTCTTC. Amino acids: CASREGQAVYNEQFF.

This clone was counted between two and nine times. V usage is TRBV5-1 and J usage is TRBJ2-5; no reliable D call. In germline, CDR1 is SGHRS, CDR2 YFSETQ. Trimming pared 1 base from V and 1 base from J, leaving 5 bases between. The CDR3 spans 13 residues. The CDR3 DNA reads as TGCGCCAGCAGCTTGTACAGCCAAGAGACCCAGTACTTC. This codes for CASSLYSQETQYF.

The chain carries TRBV7-2 and TRBJ1-5; weak D call: TRBD1 (6 bases). CDR1 and CDR2 from the germline V gene are SGHTA and FQGNSA. This CDR3 has 15 residues. V dropped 6 bases and J dropped 0 bases, with 12 bases sitting between them. CDR3 nucleotide sequence: TGTGCCAGCAGACAGGGAATCTATAGCAATCAGCCCCAGCATTTT. Translation gives CASRQGIYSNQPQHF. Supplemented by reference TRBV7-2 and TRBJ1-5, the full variable domain reads GAGVSQSPSNKVTEKGKDVELRCDPISGHTALYWYRQSLGQGLEFLIYFQGNSAPDKSGLPSDRFSAERTGGSVSTLTIQRTQQEDSAVYLCASRQGIYSNQPQHFGDGTRLSIL.

This clone has a handful of counts. This chain connects TRBV5-1 to TRBJ2-7; 7 nucleotides agree with TRBD1. Germline V gene data show CDR1 as SGHRS and CDR2 as YFSETQ. V lost 4 bases to trimming and J lost 2 bases; unmatched junction nucleotides: 9. The CDR3 is 15 amino acids. The CDR3 DNA reads as TGCGCCAGCAGCCCTGATCCCGGGACAGCCTACGAGCAGTACTTC. Its translation: CASSPDPGTAYEQYF.

This chain joins TRBV27 and TRBJ2-7; 10 positions agree with TRBD2. This CDR3 is built from 12 residues. J was trimmed by 10 bases and V by 8 bases; bases with no gene match: 8. The germline V gene has CDR1 MNHEY and CDR2 SMNVEV (reference sequence). The CDR3 loop reads CASGGLAAEQYF. The CDR3 nucleotides read TGTGCCAGCGGTGGACTAGCGGCCGAACAGTACTTC.

This clone has a handful of counts. The V call is TRBV7-9, the J call TRBJ1-1; 9 nucleotides line up with TRBD1. Germline V lookup: CDR1 SEHNR, CDR2 FQNEAQ (reference sequence). This CDR3 has 15 residues. Trimming removed 5 bases from V and 1 base from J; junction bases left unmatched: 5. The CDR3 protein is CASSPRDRENTEAFF. As DNA, the CDR3 is TGTGCCAGCAGCCCCCGGGACAGGGAGAACACTGAAGCTTTCTTT.

V and J are TRBV5-1 and TRBJ1-4; D unresolved. There are 11 residues in the CDR3. V lost 5 bases and J lost 6, with 5 bases in between. Per germline, CDR1 SGHRS and CDR2 YFSETQ. CDR3 nucleotide sequence: TGCGCCAGCAGTATTGATGAAAAACTGTTTTTT. Protein sequence: CASSIDEKLFF. Complete variable domain (other parts from reference TRBV5-1 and TRBJ1-4): KAGVTQTPRYLIKTRGQQVTLSCSPISGHRSVSWYQQTPGQGLQFLFEYFSETQRNKGNFPGRFSGRQFSNSRSEMNVSTLELGDSALYLCASSIDEKLFFGSGTQLSVL.

This clone was picked up one time. The J gene is TRBJ2-2, the V gene TRBV15; 10 bases fit TRBD2. The CDR3 runs to 17 residues. Unmatched junction bases numbered 7, after V lost 0 bases and J lost 6 bases. CDR1 LNHNV and CDR2 YYDKDF come from the germline V gene (reference sequence). The CDR3 region has the DNA TGTGCCACCAGCAGAGATCAGCCAGCGGGAGGGGCCGGGGAGCTGTTTTTT. Protein sequence: CATSRDQPAGGAGELFF.

The V gene is TRBV5-1, the J gene TRBJ2-7; D might be TRBD2 (6 bases). Trimming pared 0 bases from V and 7 bases from J, leaving 14 bases between. From germline, CDR1 is SGHRS and CDR2 YFSETQ. This CDR3 is built from 14 residues. This CDR3 is CASSLVVSEGEQYF. In DNA form, the CDR3 reads TGCGCCAGCAGCTTGGTGGTCTCGGAGGGGGAGCAGTACTTC.

This rearrangement joins TRBV2 to TRBJ1-4; 9 bases match TRBD1. J gave up 8 bases and V 7 bases, and 17 bases lay outside the gene matches. CDR1 is SNHLY and CDR2 is FYNNEI in the germline V gene. This CDR3 has 17 residues. In nucleotides, the CDR3 is TGTGCCAGCACGCCGGGACAGGGAAGGGTCCGGTCCGAAAAACTGTTTTTT. Translating it yields CASTPGQGRVRSEKLFF.

This clone was seen a handful of times. The genes are TRBV19 and TRBJ2-1; 9 nucleotides match TRBD2. Germline V gives CDR1 LNHDA, CDR2 SQIVND (reference sequence). The CDR3 has 16 residues. V was clipped by 3 bases and J by 0 bases; unmatched bases: 3. This CDR3 is CASSIMREGSYNEQFF. The CDR3 DNA sequence: TGTGCCAGTAGTATCATGCGGGAGGGCTCCTACAATGAGCAGTTCTTC.

The rearrangement links TRBV6-1 to TRBJ1-1; no clear D gene. The CDR3 sequence is 15 residues long. CDR1 is MNHNS and CDR2 is SASEGT in the germline V gene. V lost 2 bases and J lost 2, with 12 bases in between. The CDR3 DNA reads as TGTGCCAGCAGTGAATTGATGGTAGCAAACACTGAAGCTTTCTTT. Amino acids: CASSELMVANTEAFF.

The chain is built from TRBV10-2 and TRBJ2-5; D ambiguous. V shed 1 base and J shed 7 bases, with 4 bases lying between them. From germline, CDR1 is WSHSY and CDR2 SAAADI. The CDR3 totals 11 residues. CDR3 in amino acids: CASSEFGTQYF. The CDR3 DNA reads TGCGCCAGCAGTGAGTTCGGGACCCAGTACTTC.